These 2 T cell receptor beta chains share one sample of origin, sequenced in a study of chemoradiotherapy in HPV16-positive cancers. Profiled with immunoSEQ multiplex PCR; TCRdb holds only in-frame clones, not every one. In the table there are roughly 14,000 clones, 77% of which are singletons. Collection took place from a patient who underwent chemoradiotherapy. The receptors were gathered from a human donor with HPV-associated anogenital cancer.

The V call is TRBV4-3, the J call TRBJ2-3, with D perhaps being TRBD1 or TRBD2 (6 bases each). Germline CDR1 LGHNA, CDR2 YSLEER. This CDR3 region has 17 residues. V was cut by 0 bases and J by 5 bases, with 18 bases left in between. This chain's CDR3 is CASSQDLGDGGGDTQYF. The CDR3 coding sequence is TGCGCCAGCAGCCAAGATCTCGGGGACGGAGGGGGAGATACGCAGTATTTT.

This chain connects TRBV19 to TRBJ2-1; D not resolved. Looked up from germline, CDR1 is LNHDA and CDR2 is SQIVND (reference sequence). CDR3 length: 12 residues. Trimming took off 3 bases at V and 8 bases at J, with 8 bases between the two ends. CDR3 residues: CASSILGYEQFF. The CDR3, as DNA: TGTGCCAGTAGTATTTTGGGCTATGAGCAGTTCTTC.